Listed below are T cell receptor beta chains from one sample, sequenced in a study of CD8 T cells in Susac syndrome. From the immunoSEQ multiplex PCR reads, TCRdb called clonotypes with MiXCR, one entry per CDR3 protein. Of 150,000 or so distinct CDR3 sequences listed, around 93% are singletons. Sequenced: CD4+ T cells from PBMCs. These receptors all come from a human donor with Susac syndrome. The CDR3 runs from the conserved cysteine through the conserved F or W. D genes are given only for firm matches. Some rows mark clone size as missing; the rest say once, few, many or name a class of expanded clone.

D	size	V	J	CDR3	DNA
-	-	TRBV29-1	TRBJ1-1	CSVLSPMNTEAFF	TGCAGCGTTCTCTCCCCGATGAACACTGAAGCTTTCTTT
TRBD2	-	TRBV30	TRBJ2-7	CAWTSGSYEQYF	TGTGCCTGGACTAGCGGCTCCTACGAGCAGTACTTC
-	-	TRBV3-1	TRBJ1-1	CASSPLSGNTEAFF	TGTGCCAGCAGCCCCCTCTCCGGGAACACTGAAGCTTTCTTT
-	once	TRBV19	TRBJ2-5	CASSSRGIAWETQYF	TGTGCCAGTAGCTCAAGGGGGATAGCGTGGGAGACCCAGTACTTC
-	-	TRBV30	TRBJ2-2	CAWSVHLGNGELFF	TGTGCCTGGAGTGTACATCTGGGGAACGGGGAGCTGTTTTTT
TRBD2	-	TRBV7-8	TRBJ2-5	CASSSGGGLETQYF	TGTGCCAGCAGCTCGGGCGGGGGGCTTGAGACCCAGTACTTC
-	-	TRBV13	TRBJ2-5	CASSPIKGQTQYF	TGTGCCAGCAGCCCTATCAAGGGTCAGACCCAGTACTTC
-	-	TRBV7-6	TRBJ2-1	CASSLVNRAGEQFF	TGTGCCAGCAGCTTAGTTAACAGGGCGGGTGAGCAGTTCTTC
-	-	TRBV30	TRBJ2-4	CAWSVRLAKNIQYF	TGTGCCTGGAGTGTACGGCTAGCCAAAAACATTCAGTACTTC
-	-	TRBV12-3/TRBV12-4	TRBJ1-1	CASSWGQNTEAFF	TGTGCCAGCAGTTGGGGACAAAACACTGAAGCTTTCTTT
TRBD2	-	TRBV20-1	TRBJ2-1	CSASGTSGRYNEQFF	TGCAGTGCTAGTGGGACTAGCGGGAGGTACAATGAGCAGTTCTTC
-	-	TRBV9	TRBJ2-1	CASTSWGDAYNEQFF	TGTGCCAGCACCTCCTGGGGGGACGCCTACAATGAGCAGTTCTTC
-	-	TRBV12-3/TRBV12-4	TRBJ2-7	CASSLQGSFNEQYF	TGTGCCAGCAGTTTACAGGGTAGTTTTAACGAGCAGTACTTC
-	-	TRBV7-9	TRBJ2-5	CASSFQGPSQETQYF	TGTGCCAGCAGCTTCCAAGGACCCTCCCAAGAGACCCAGTACTTC
-	-	TRBV12-3/TRBV12-4	TRBJ1-6	CASSSDPLRGSPLHF	TGTGCCAGCAGTTCGGATCCTCTGAGGGGCTCACCCCTCCACTTT
TRBD1	-	TRBV4-3	TRBJ1-2	CASSRELRGTGIYGYTF	TGCGCCAGCAGCCGAGAACTGCGAGGGACAGGGATCTATGGCTACACCTTC
TRBD2	-	TRBV6-6	TRBJ2-4	CASSYVLAGYKNIQYF	TGTGCCAGCAGTTACGTCCTAGCGGGCTACAAAAACATTCAGTACTTC
-	-	TRBV5-4	TRBJ2-1	CASSLVYPGNEQFF	TGTGCCAGCAGCTTGGTTTATCCGGGCAATGAGCAGTTCTTC
-	-	TRBV2	TRBJ2-7	CASRVESLSYEQYF	TGTGCCAGCAGGGTAGAATCCTTGAGCTACGAGCAGTACTTC
TRBD2	once	TRBV14	TRBJ2-1	CASSQEGKGASGIVPKHNEQFF	TGTGCCAGCAGCCAAGAGGGTAAGGGGGCTAGCGGGATCGTCCCCAAGCATAATGAGCAGTTCTTC
-	few	TRBV5-4	TRBJ1-1	CASSYGEAMNTEAFF	TGTGCCAGCAGCTACGGGGAAGCAATGAACACTGAAGCTTTCTTT
-	-	TRBV4-1	TRBJ2-2	CASSQGTLNTGELFF	TGCGCCAGCAGCCAAGGGACCCTAAACACCGGGGAGCTGTTTTTT
-	-	TRBV9	TRBJ2-1	CASSVGPGASNEQFF	TGTGCCAGCAGCGTAGGGCCAGGGGCATCCAATGAGCAGTTCTTC
-	-	TRBV30	TRBJ1-6	CAWRRQDNSPLHF	TGTGCCTGGAGGCGACAGGATAATTCACCCCTCCACTTT
TRBD1	-	TRBV29-1	TRBJ2-2	CSVGTGVGELFF	TGCAGCGTGGGGACAGGGGTTGGGGAGCTGTTTTTT
-	-	TRBV29-1	TRBJ1-4	CSGKLGNEKLFF	TGCAGCGGGAAACTCGGTAATGAAAAACTGTTTTTT
-	-	TRBV5-1	TRBJ2-5	CASSLWSSQETQYF	TGCGCCAGCAGCTTGTGGTCTAGCCAAGAGACCCAGTACTTC
TRBD1	-	TRBV19	TRBJ2-1	CASSQTGESYNEQFF	TGTGCCAGTAGTCAAACAGGGGAATCCTACAATGAGCAGTTCTTC
-	once	TRBV28	TRBJ1-1	CASTGQKTILNTEAFF	TGTGCCAGCACCGGACAGAAAACTATCTTGAACACTGAAGCTTTCTTT
-	-	TRBV28	TRBJ2-7	CASSLLGGFYEQYF	TGTGCCAGCAGTTTGTTAGGGGGGTTTTACGAGCAGTACTTC
-	-	TRBV19	TRBJ2-5	CASSIGVATQETQYF	TGTGCCAGTAGTATCGGGGTAGCAACACAAGAGACCCAGTACTTC
-	-	TRBV12-3/TRBV12-4	TRBJ2-6	CASTGSGANVLTF	TGTGCCAGTACAGGCTCTGGGGCCAACGTCCTGACTTTC
-	-	TRBV3-1	TRBJ2-3	CASSRRSTDTQYF	TGTGCCAGCAGTCGGCGGAGCACAGATACGCAGTATTTT
-	-	TRBV18	TRBJ1-4	CASSPWGDFEKLFF	TGTGCCAGCTCACCTTGGGGCGACTTCGAAAAACTGTTTTTT
-	-	TRBV29-1	TRBJ2-7	CSVEGWCEQYF	TGCAGCGTTGAAGGGTGGTGCGAGCAGTACTTC
-	once	TRBV30	TRBJ2-1	CAWDSDGRGEQFF	TGTGCCTGGGACTCCGATGGGCGTGGTGAGCAGTTCTTC
-	once	TRBV2	TRBJ2-5	CASVPRGRGETQYF	TGTGCCAGCGTACCACGGGGGCGGGGAGAGACCCAGTACTTC
-	once	TRBV20-1	TRBJ2-5	CSASGADGREETQYF	TGCAGTGCTAGCGGGGCGGACGGCAGGGAAGAGACCCAGTACTTC